The 27 T cell receptor beta chains reported below all come from one sample, sequenced in a study of blood T cell repertoires in COVID-19. Generated by immunoSEQ multiplex PCR, the TCRdb table keeps only in-frame clones and is missing some. Altogether about 23,000 clones are present, 83% being singletons, with the ten largest covering 40% to 60%. The sequenced sample consisted of peripheral blood. The receptors stem from a man between 65 and 85 years old with acute or convalescent COVID-19.

The rearrangement links TRBV7-9 to TRBJ1-1; no definite D call. This CDR3 has 14 residues. Germline loops: CDR1 SEHNR, CDR2 FQNEAQ (reference sequence). Trimming cost V 1 base and J 4 bases, with 10 bases left between them. CDR3 nucleotides: TGTGCCAGCAGCTTAGTCCAGGTAGGCACTGAAGCTTTCTTT. Its translation: CASSLVQVGTEAFF. The full variable domain, rest sourced from reference TRBV7-9 and TRBJ1-1, is DTGVSQNPRHKITKRGQNVTFRCDPISEHNRLYWYRQTLGQGPEFLTYFQNEAQLEKSRLLSDRFSAERPKGSFSTLEIQRTEQGDSAMYLCASSLVQVGTEAFFGQGTRLTVV.

The chain carries TRBV18 and TRBJ1-5; D gene ambiguous. V lost 3 bases, J lost 4 bases, and 13 bases lay in between. Germline CDR1 and CDR2: KGHSH and LQKENI. This CDR3 comprises 15 residues. CDR3 loop: CASSPSGQANQPQHF. DNA of the CDR3: TGTGCCAGCTCACCCAGCGGCCAGGCAAATCAGCCCCAGCATTTT.

The chain joins TRBV6-5 to TRBJ1-3, with D unresolved. CDR3 length: 14 residues. Trimming took 6 bases from V and 0 from J, leaving 9 bases between them. The V gene's germline CDR1 is MNHEY and CDR2 SVGAGI. The CDR3 DNA sequence: TGTGCCAGCAGCAGAGACAACTCTGGAAACACCATATATTTT. Its translation is CASSRDNSGNTIYF.

This clone was observed a handful of times. This chain joins TRBV2 and TRBJ1-2; tentative D call: TRBD1 (5 bases). The CDR3 runs 13 residues. Deletions cut 8 bases from V and 6 bases from J, with 16 bases between. Germline values: CDR1 SNHLY, CDR2 FYNNEI. CDR3 in DNA: TGTGCCAGCCAGGGTCGGGGGAGCGATGGCTACACCTTC. Residues: CASQGRGSDGYTF.

V and J are TRBV28 and TRBJ1-2; D call uncertain. Trimming shortened V by 6 bases and J by 6 bases, and 20 bases separated the two germline ends. The CDR3 runs to 15 residues. Germline CDR1 MDHEN, CDR2 SYDVKM. CDR3 sequence (DNA): TGTGCCAGCAGCCCGAAGGGAGACTCGCGAAATGGCTACACCTTC. Protein sequence: CASSPKGDSRNGYTF.

V is TRBV5-4 and J is TRBJ2-3, with 10 bases aligning to TRBD2. The CDR3 has 17 amino acids. With V trimmed by 4 bases and J by 0 bases, 8 bases remained unmatched. The germline gives CDR1 SGHNT, CDR2 YYREEE (reference sequence). The CDR3 region is CASSAGLARSSTDTQYF. CDR3 bases: TGTGCCAGCAGCGCGGGACTAGCGAGATCTAGCACAGATACGCAGTATTTT.

V is TRBV4-3 and J is TRBJ2-1; 12 bases are shared with TRBD2. This CDR3 spans 17 amino acids. Germline V gives CDR1 LGHNA, CDR2 YSLEER. J gave up 2 bases and V 4 bases, and 6 bases lay outside the gene matches. DNA of the CDR3: TGCGCCAGCAGCCCGAGGACTAGCGGGATGACCTACAATGAGCAGTTCTTC. It yields the protein CASSPRTSGMTYNEQFF.

V usage is TRBV10-3 and J usage is TRBJ1-5; D remains unclear. The CDR3 loop spans 13 amino acids. Germline V gene data show CDR1 as ENHRY and CDR2 as SYGVKD. Trimming shortened V by 2 bases and J by 7 bases, and 9 bases separated the two germline ends. Here the CDR3 reads CAISEAARQPQHF. DNA for the CDR3: TGTGCCATCAGTGAGGCCGCGAGGCAGCCCCAGCATTTT.

The chain joins TRBV9 to TRBJ2-3; D may be TRBD1 (5 bases). Trimming shortened V by 0 bases and J by 4 bases, and 9 bases separated the two germline ends. CDR1 SGDLS and CDR2 YYNGEE come from the germline V gene. This CDR3 has 14 amino acids. Here the CDR3 reads CASSVDRWADTQYF. CDR3 DNA: TGTGCCAGCAGCGTAGACAGGTGGGCAGATACGCAGTATTTT.

This chain connects TRBV18 to TRBJ2-4; D call uncertain. Germline assignment: CDR1 KGHSH and CDR2 LQKENI. The V end lost 3 bases, the J end lost 2 bases, and 8 bases lay between the germline ends. The CDR3 extends over 14 amino acids. CDR3 coding DNA: TGTGCCAGCTCACCGGGCGTAACCAAAAACATTCAGTACTTC. Protein product: CASSPGVTKNIQYF.

CDR3 nucleotide sequence: TGTGCCAGCTCACCAGCGGCAGGGGTTATGAACACTGAAGCTTTCTTT. Translating gives CASSPAAGVMNTEAFF. The V and J genes are TRBV18 and TRBJ1-1; maybe TRBD1 (6 bases). Germline V gene lookup returns CDR1 KGHSH and CDR2 LQKENI. Trimming cost V 2 bases and J 0 bases, with 13 bases left between them. The CDR3 consists of 16 residues. Full variable domain (rest looked up from reference TRBV18 and TRBJ1-1): NAGVMQNPRHLVRRRGQEARLRCSPMKGHSHVYWYRQLPEEGLKFMVYLQKENIIDESGMPKERFSAEFPKEGPSILRIQQVVRGDSAAYFCASSPAAGVMNTEAFFGQGTRLTVV.

This chain links TRBV30 with TRBJ1-1, with a tentative D call TRBD1 (6 bases). V lost 3 bases, J lost 0 bases, and 8 bases lay in between. CDR1 GTSNPN and CDR2 SVGIG come from the germline V gene (reference sequence). This CDR3 is 13 amino acids long. The CDR3 sequence is CAWRGAMNTEAFF. In nucleotides, the CDR3 is TGTGCCTGGAGGGGGGCCATGAACACTGAAGCTTTCTTT.

The V call is TRBV7-8, the J call TRBJ2-6, with TRBD1 identical over 9 bases. The germline V gene has CDR1 SGHVS and CDR2 FQNEAQ. The CDR3 has 18 amino acids. V shed 2 bases and J 0 bases; nucleotides not matched to a gene: 5. CDR3 nucleotide sequence: TGTGCCAGCAGCTTAAACAACAGGGGGCTCTCTGGGGCCAACGTCCTGACTTTC. It encodes CASSLNNRGLSGANVLTF.

This clone occurred once. This chain links TRBV7-3 with TRBJ1-4, with 7 bases matching TRBD1. The CDR3 runs 12 residues. The germline gives CDR1 SGHTA, CDR2 FQGTGA. V lost 4 bases, J lost 10 bases, and 3 bases stayed unmatched. The CDR3 nucleotides read TGTGCCAGCAGCTCTCCAGGGGGAAAACTGTTTTTT. Residues: CASSSPGGKLFF.

This chain joins TRBV12-5 and TRBJ1-5, with D perhaps matching TRBD1 (6 bases). Germline values: CDR1 LGHNT, CDR2 FRNRAP. The V end lost 6 bases, the J end lost 4 bases, and 10 bases lay between the germline ends. The CDR3 spans 13 residues. The CDR3 loop is CASGQGGNQPQHF. The CDR3 DNA reads as TGTGCTAGTGGACAGGGCGGGAATCAGCCCCAGCATTTT.

This clone was detected only once. The V and J genes are TRBV6-2 or TRBV6-3 and TRBJ1-6; 8 positions match TRBD1. Germline values: CDR1 MNHEY, CDR2 SVGEGT. The CDR3 is 16 residues long. Trimming took 6 bases from V and 5 from J; bases not matched to a gene: 9. The chain's CDR3 is CASSIGQGRNNSPLHF. CDR3 nucleotides: TGTGCCAGCAGCATCGGACAGGGAAGGAATAATTCACCCCTCCACTTT.

CDR3 DNA: TGTGCCAGCAGTGAATCGGGAGGGGTCCACACCATATATTTT. This sequence encodes CASSESGGVHTIYF. The J gene is TRBJ1-3, the V gene TRBV6-1; TRBD1 is a possible D gene (5 bases). The ends were cut back, 2 bases at V and 8 bases at J, with 13 bases in the middle. Germline CDR1 reads MNHNS; CDR2 reads SASEGT. The CDR3 covers 14 residues.

V usage is TRBV6-1 and J usage is TRBJ2-3; possible D gene TRBD1, 5 bases. Germline values: CDR1 MNHNS, CDR2 SASEGT. The V gene lost 1 base and the J gene lost 4 bases, with 15 bases spanning the gap. CDR3 length: 16 amino acids. The CDR3 bases are TGTGCCAGCAGTGAAGTAAAAGGCAGGGCAGCAGATACGCAGTATTTT. It encodes CASSEVKGRAADTQYF.

In nucleotides, the CDR3 is TGTGCCAGCAGAACTGGGAGCTCCTACAATGAGCAGTTCTTC. Translating gives CASRTGSSYNEQFF. The rearrangement joins TRBV5-8 to TRBJ2-1, with D perhaps TRBD2 (5 bases). Per the germline V gene, CDR1 is SGHTS and CDR2 is YDEGEE. Trimming took 5 bases from V and 0 from J, leaving 9 bases between them. The CDR3 has 14 amino acids.

CDR3 in amino acids: CASSENRVTQETQYF. DNA of the CDR3: TGTGCCAGCAGTGAGAACAGGGTCACCCAAGAGACCCAGTACTTC. The rearrangement links TRBV6-1 to TRBJ2-5; D might be TRBD1 (6 bases). Trimming left V 3 bases short and J 1 base short, with 12 bases between. Germline CDR1 reads MNHNS; CDR2 reads SASEGT. CDR3 length: 15 residues.

V gene TRBV6-5 combines with J gene TRBJ1-2; TRBD1 matches 9 bases. CDR3 length: 14 residues. V was pared by 2 bases and J by 4 bases, with 2 bases of the junction left unmatched. Per the germline V gene, CDR1 is MNHEY and CDR2 is SVGAGI. CDR3 loop: CASSYGQGPYGYTF. The CDR3 coding sequence is TGTGCCAGCAGTTACGGACAGGGGCCCTATGGCTACACCTTC.

This clone came up once. The rearrangement links TRBV11-3 to TRBJ2-2, with 7 bases matching TRBD2. The germline CDR1 and CDR2 sequences are SGHNT and YENEEA. The V and J ends lost 3 bases and 3 bases, in that order; junction bases with no gene match: 7. CDR3 length: 16 amino acids. The CDR3 nucleotides read TGTGCCAGCAGCTTCGGCGGGAGTTTCGACACCGGGGAGCTGTTTTTT. Translating it yields CASSFGGSFDTGELFF.

The J gene is TRBJ1-4, the V gene TRBV28; possible D gene TRBD1, 6 bases. Deletions cut 4 bases from V and 8 bases from J, with 14 bases between. The germline V gene encodes CDR1 MDHEN and CDR2 SYDVKM. CDR3 length: 14 amino acids. The CDR3 sequence is CASSSGTSTEKLFF. CDR3 in DNA: TGTGCCAGCAGTTCCGGGACATCTACAGAAAAACTGTTTTTT.

This chain links TRBV4-3 with TRBJ1-1; 7 positions agree with TRBD1. CDR3 size: 20 residues. Germline-derived CDR1 and CDR2 are LGHNA and YSLEER. V was clipped by 0 bases and J by 0 bases; unmatched bases: 16. The CDR3 coding sequence is TGCGCCAGCAGCCAAGAATGGGCCCCGGGACAGTCATCCATGAACACTGAAGCTTTCTTT. It codes for CASSQEWAPGQSSMNTEAFF.

The V and J genes are TRBV12-3 or TRBV12-4 and TRBJ2-1; D is unclear. V was shortened by 6 bases and J by 4 bases, with 7 bases between the two germline ends. The CDR3 is 12 amino acids. In DNA form, the CDR3 reads TGTGCCAGCAGGTCCGGGTACAATGAGCAGTTCTTC. Amino acids: CASRSGYNEQFF.

The rearrangement links TRBV19 to TRBJ1-3; D might be TRBD1 (6 bases). The CDR3 spans 15 residues. CDR1 is LNHDA and CDR2 is SQIVND in the germline V gene (reference sequence). V lost 4 bases and J lost 2, with 12 bases in between. CDR3 amino acids: CASSTGTTPGNTIYF. The CDR3, as DNA: TGTGCCAGTAGTACCGGGACAACGCCTGGAAACACCATATATTTT.

The V call is TRBV7-8, the J call TRBJ2-7, with TRBD2 identical over 7 bases. J gave up 6 bases and V 5 bases, and 10 bases lay outside the gene matches. Germline V CDR1 and CDR2: SGHVS, FQNEAQ. This CDR3 is built from 14 residues. CDR3 in DNA: TGTGCCAGCAGCCCACCCGGGACTAATATCGAGCAGTACTTC. Its translation: CASSPPGTNIEQYF.